The clone carrying this TCR beta chain was picked up a small number of times. These data come from a study of T-cell memory formation after mild COVID-19. CDR3 size: 14 residues. Germline V gene data show CDR1 as SGHRS and CDR2 as YFSETQ. The V and J ends lost 4 bases and 5 bases respectively, with 15 bases between them. One entry per CDR3 protein results from TCRdb running MiXCR on the 5' RACE reads. The sample consists of approximately 210,000 distinct CDR3 sequences, 10% of them appearing once. The sequenced sample consisted of PBMCs or a T cell subset sorted from them (not recorded which). The receptor comes from a man younger than 35 who had mild COVID-19 (a few samples of this study predate the infection). Cell type and time point are not known. This rearrangement joins TRBV5-1 to TRBJ2-5; D tentatively fits TRBD1 or TRBD2 (5 bases each). In DNA form, the CDR3 reads TGCGCCAGCAGCCCCGGTTGGGGGACCGAGACCCAGTACTTC. Encoded protein: CASSPGWGTETQYF.